A selection of T cell receptor beta chains follows, all from one sample in a study of blood T cells in healthy people across ages. TCRdb called the 5' RACE reads again in MiXCR, with one record for every CDR3 protein. The table shows hundreds of thousands of distinct CDR3 sequences, with approximately 52% occurring only once. The sample comprised blood. These receptors came from a woman older than 75 in good health. CDR3s include the opening cysteine and the closing phenylalanine or tryptophan. D genes are given only for firm matches. Where a row states a size, it is once, few, many or the class of an expanded clone; other rows omit it.

TRBV10-2,-,-,TRBJ1-2,TGCGCCAGCAGTGAGTTTCCGGACAGCTATGGCTACACCTTC,CASSEFPDSYGYTF
TRBV20-1,TRBD1,-,TRBJ2-7,TGCAGTGCCACGGGACAGGCTTCCTACGAGCAGTACTTC,CSATGQASYEQYF
TRBV7-8,-,-,TRBJ1-1,TGTGCCAGCAGCTTAGAAGGACGGGTGAACACTGAAGCTTTCTTT,CASSLEGRVNTEAFF
TRBV29-1,TRBD2,few,TRBJ2-3,TGCAGTGTGACTAGCGGTAGCACAGATACGCAGTATTTT,CSVTSGSTDTQYF
TRBV7-6,TRBD2,-,TRBJ2-3,TGTGCCAGCAGCTTATTTAGCGGGAGCTCGGATACGCAGTATTTT,CASSLFSGSSDTQYF
TRBV7-2,TRBD2,-,TRBJ2-1,TGTGCCAGCAGCTTAAAAGTCGCTAGCGGGGAGCAGTTCTTC,CASSLKVASGEQFF
TRBV7-9,-,-,TRBJ1-1,TGTGCCAGCAGCCCACGAGCCCCGGCAACTGAAGCTTTCTTT,CASSPRAPATEAFF
TRBV15,TRBD2,-,TRBJ2-1,TGTGCCACCGAAGATAGCGGGAGCTCCTACAATGAGCAGTTCTTC,CATEDSGSSYNEQFF
TRBV6-1,TRBD2,-,TRBJ2-7,TGTGCCAGCAGGTTGTTTCCTAGCGGGGGGCCAAAAACCTACGAGCAGTACTTC,CASRLFPSGGPKTYEQYF
TRBV15,-,-,TRBJ1-4,TGTGCCACCAGCAAGGGACGGGTAAATGAAAAACTGTTTTTT,CATSKGRVNEKLFF
TRBV20-1,-,-,TRBJ2-7,TGCAGTGCTGCTAGGAGCTCCTACGAGCAGTACTTC,CSAARSSYEQYF
TRBV4-2,-,many,TRBJ2-5,TGTGCCAGCAGCCTTAGCGTCGTAGAGACCCAGTACTTC,CASSLSVVETQYF
TRBV6-2/TRBV6-3,-,-,TRBJ2-5,TGCGCCAGCAGTTACTTGGCGACCCGCCAAGAGACCCAGTACTTC,CASSYLATRQETQYF
TRBV20-1,-,many,TRBJ2-4,TGCAGTGCTAGTGGCCGCCAGAAAAACATTCAGTACTTC,CSASGRQKNIQYF
TRBV29-1,TRBD2,-,TRBJ2-3,TGCAGCGTGGCCGCTGGGACGAGCGGGAACACAGATACGCAGTATTTT,CSVAAGTSGNTDTQYF
TRBV6-5,TRBD1,-,TRBJ1-2,TGTGCCAGCAGTTACTCGGGACAGGGATCCTTTGGCTACACCTTC,CASSYSGQGSFGYTF
TRBV10-3,-,-,TRBJ2-7,TGTGCCATCAGTGAGAGCCCCAGGGTTGGAGAGACTCAGTACTTC,CAISESPRVGETQYF
TRBV5-1,-,-,TRBJ2-7,TGCGCCAGCAGCTTGGGAAGCGTCAATGAGCAGTACTTC,CASSLGSVNEQYF
TRBV27,-,many,TRBJ1-6,TGTGCCAGCAGTTTAGGGGGCAGACTTTCACCCCTCCACTTT,CASSLGGRLSPLHF
TRBV5-5,TRBD1,-,TRBJ2-7,TGTGCCAGCAGCTACCGGGACAGCCCTGGAGAGCAGTACTTC,CASSYRDSPGEQYF
TRBV6-6,TRBD1,-,TRBJ1-1,TGTGCCAGCAGTACCCGGGGACAGGGTTTGAGCACTGAAGCTTTCTTT,CASSTRGQGLSTEAFF
TRBV20-1,TRBD2,few,TRBJ2-3,TGCAGTGCTAGACCCAAACTAGCGGCTGGGACAGATACGCAGTATTTT,CSARPKLAAGTDTQYF
TRBV5-1,TRBD1,-,TRBJ2-1,TGCGCCAGCAGCTTGGAGGCAGGGGGAATATATGAGCAGTTCTTC,CASSLEAGGIYEQFF
TRBV4-2,-,-,TRBJ2-1,TGTGCCAGCAGCCAAACCGAACACAATGAGCAGTTCTTC,CASSQTEHNEQFF
TRBV15,-,-,TRBJ2-5,TGTGCCACCAGCAGAGATAGGAACCAGTACCAAGAGACCCAGTACTTC,CATSRDRNQYQETQYF
TRBV28,TRBD1,-,TRBJ1-5,TGTGCCAGCAGTTTTCCGGACAGGAGCTACAATCAGCCCCAGCATTTT,CASSFPDRSYNQPQHF
TRBV7-3,-,many,TRBJ2-3,TGTGCCAGCAGCGCGGGCCTGGATACGCAGTATTTT,CASSAGLDTQYF
TRBV4-2,TRBD1,many,TRBJ1-4,TGTGCCAGCAGCCCTTCCGGGACAGGGGAGGAAAAACTGTTTTTT,CASSPSGTGEEKLFF
TRBV10-2,TRBD2,-,TRBJ2-3,TGCGCCAGCAGTGAGTCAGCAACTAGCGGGGGGGATACGCAGTATTTT,CASSESATSGGDTQYF
TRBV12-3/TRBV12-4,TRBD1,once,TRBJ2-2,TGTGCCCTCGGGACAGGGGGGGGCCTAAACACCGGGGAGCTGTTTTTT,CALGTGGGLNTGELFF
TRBV7-2,-,-,TRBJ2-1,TGTGCCAGCACCCTTCCCGGGACTTCCAAGTTCTTC,CASTLPGTSKFF
TRBV19,-,many,TRBJ2-7,TGTGCCAGTGGGACTTACGAGCAGTACTTC,CASGTYEQYF
TRBV6-6,-,-,TRBJ2-4,TGTGCCAGCAGTAGCCTAGTGATAGCCAAAAACATTCAGTACTTC,CASSSLVIAKNIQYF
TRBV28,TRBD1,few,TRBJ2-7,TGTGCCAGCAGTTCCCCACGGGACAGGGGGTCCTACGAGCAGTACTTC,CASSSPRDRGSYEQYF
TRBV5-1,TRBD1,few,TRBJ2-5,TGCGCCAGCAGTCACGGACAGGAAGAGACCCAGTACTTC,CASSHGQEETQYF
TRBV6-6,-,many,TRBJ2-7,TGTGCCAGCAGTTACGGTGGGGGCTCCTACGAGCAGTACTTC,CASSYGGGSYEQYF
TRBV3-1,-,many,TRBJ1-1,TGTGCCAGCAGCTTGAGGGGGGGAACTGAAGCTTTCTTT,CASSLRGGTEAFF
TRBV20-1,TRBD2,-,TRBJ2-1,TGCAGTGCTACGGGACTAGCGACCAACAATGAGCAGTTCTTC,CSATGLATNNEQFF
TRBV29-1,-,-,TRBJ1-2,TGCAGCGTTGAAATCCCAGGGACTAACTATGGCTACACCTTC,CSVEIPGTNYGYTF